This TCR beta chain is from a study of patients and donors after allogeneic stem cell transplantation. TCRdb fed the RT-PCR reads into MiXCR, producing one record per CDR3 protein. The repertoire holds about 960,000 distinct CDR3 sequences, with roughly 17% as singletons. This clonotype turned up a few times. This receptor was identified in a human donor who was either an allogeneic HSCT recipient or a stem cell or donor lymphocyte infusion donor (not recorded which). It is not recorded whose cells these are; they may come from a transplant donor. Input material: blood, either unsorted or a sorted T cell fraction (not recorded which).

As DNA, the CDR3 is TGCAGCGTTGGTTACGGTCCGCATGAAGCTTTCTTT. Protein product: CSVGYGPHEAFF. This chain connects TRBV29-1 to TRBJ1-1; D is unresolved. The CDR3 covers 12 residues. In germline, CDR1 is SQVTM, CDR2 ANQGSEA. V shed 4 bases and J shed 7 bases, with 13 bases lying between them.